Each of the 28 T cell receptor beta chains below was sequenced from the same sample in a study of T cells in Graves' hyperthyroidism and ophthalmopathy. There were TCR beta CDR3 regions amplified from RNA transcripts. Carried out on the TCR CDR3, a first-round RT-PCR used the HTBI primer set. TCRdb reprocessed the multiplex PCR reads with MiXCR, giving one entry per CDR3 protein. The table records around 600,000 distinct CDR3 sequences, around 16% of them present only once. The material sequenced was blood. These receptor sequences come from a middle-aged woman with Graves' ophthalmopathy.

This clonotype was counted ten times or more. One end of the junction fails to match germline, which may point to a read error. Here the CDR3 reads CASSFGPSTDTQYF. The DNA for the CDR3 is TGCGCCAGCAGCTTTGGACCTAGCACAGATACGCAGTATTTT. The chain has TRBV12-3 or TRBV12-4 and TRBJ2-3; no clear D gene. This CDR3 region has 14 residues.

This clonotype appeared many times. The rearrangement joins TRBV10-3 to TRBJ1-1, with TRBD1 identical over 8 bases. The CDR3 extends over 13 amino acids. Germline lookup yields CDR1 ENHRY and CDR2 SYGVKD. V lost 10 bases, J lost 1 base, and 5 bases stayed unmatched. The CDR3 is CATTDRANTEAFF. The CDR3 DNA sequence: TGTGCCACCACGGACAGGGCGAACACTGAAGCTTTCTTT.

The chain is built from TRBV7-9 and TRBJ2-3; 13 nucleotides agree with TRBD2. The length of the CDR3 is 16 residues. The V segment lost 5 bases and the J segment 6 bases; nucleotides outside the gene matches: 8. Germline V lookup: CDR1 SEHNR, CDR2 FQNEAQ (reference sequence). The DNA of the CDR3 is TGTGCCAGCAGCCGGACTAGCGGGGGAGCGGGGGATACGCAGTATTTT. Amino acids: CASSRTSGGAGDTQYF.

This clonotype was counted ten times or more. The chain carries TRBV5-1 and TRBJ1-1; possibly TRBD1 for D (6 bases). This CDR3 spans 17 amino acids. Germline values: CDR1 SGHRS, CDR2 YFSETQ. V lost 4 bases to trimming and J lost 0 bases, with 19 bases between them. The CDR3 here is CASSPGGTQPLNTEAFF. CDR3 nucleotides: TGCGCCAGCAGCCCCGGCGGGACACAGCCCCTGAACACTGAAGCTTTCTTT.

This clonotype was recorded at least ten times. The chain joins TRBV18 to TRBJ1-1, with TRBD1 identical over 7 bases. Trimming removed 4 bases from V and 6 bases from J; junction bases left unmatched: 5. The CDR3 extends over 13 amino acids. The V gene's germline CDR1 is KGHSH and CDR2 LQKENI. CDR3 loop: CASSLGTASEAFF. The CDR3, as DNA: TGTGCCAGCTCACTCGGGACAGCCTCTGAAGCTTTCTTT.

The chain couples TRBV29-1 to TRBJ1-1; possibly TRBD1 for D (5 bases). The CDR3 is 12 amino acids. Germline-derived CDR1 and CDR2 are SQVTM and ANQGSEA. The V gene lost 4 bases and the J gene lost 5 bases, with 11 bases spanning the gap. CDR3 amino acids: CSVARQSTEAFF. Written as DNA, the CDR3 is TGCAGCGTTGCGCGACAGAGTACTGAAGCTTTCTTT.

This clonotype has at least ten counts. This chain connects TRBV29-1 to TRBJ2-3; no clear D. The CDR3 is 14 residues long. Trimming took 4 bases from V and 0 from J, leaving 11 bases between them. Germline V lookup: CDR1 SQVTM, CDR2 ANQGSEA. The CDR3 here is CSVVPRSSTDTQYF. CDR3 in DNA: TGCAGCGTTGTCCCTAGGTCAAGCACAGATACGCAGTATTTT.

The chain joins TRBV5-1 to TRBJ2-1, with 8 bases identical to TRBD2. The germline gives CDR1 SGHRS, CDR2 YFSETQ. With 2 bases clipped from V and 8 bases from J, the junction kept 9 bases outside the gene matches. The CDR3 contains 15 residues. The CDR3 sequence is CASSFLLAARYEQFF. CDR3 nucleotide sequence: TGCGCCAGCAGCTTTCTACTAGCGGCCCGGTATGAGCAGTTCTTC.

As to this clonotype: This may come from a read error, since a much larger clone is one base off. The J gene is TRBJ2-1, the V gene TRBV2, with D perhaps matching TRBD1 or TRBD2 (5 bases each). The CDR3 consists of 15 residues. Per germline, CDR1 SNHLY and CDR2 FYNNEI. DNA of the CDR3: TGTGCCAGCGGTGAGGGGCTCCTCGGTGAGAATGAGCAGTTCTTC. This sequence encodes CASGEGLLGENEQFF.

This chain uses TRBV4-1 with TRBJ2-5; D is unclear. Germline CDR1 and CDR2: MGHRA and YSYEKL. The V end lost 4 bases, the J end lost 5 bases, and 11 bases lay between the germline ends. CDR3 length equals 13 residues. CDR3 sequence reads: CASSRVVGETQYF. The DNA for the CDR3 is TGCGCCAGCAGCCGCGTAGTGGGGGAGACCCAGTACTTC.

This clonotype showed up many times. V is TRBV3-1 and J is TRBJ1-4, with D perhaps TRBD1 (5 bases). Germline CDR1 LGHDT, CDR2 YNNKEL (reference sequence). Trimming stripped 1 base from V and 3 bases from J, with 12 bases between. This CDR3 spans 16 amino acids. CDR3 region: CASSQAAGIPNEKLFF. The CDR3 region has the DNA TGTGCCAGCAGCCAAGCAGCAGGGATCCCTAATGAAAAACTGTTTTTT.

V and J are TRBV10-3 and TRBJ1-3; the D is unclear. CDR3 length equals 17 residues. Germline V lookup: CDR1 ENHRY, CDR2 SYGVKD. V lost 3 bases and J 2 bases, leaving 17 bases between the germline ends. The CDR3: CAISDFGSGRAGNTIYF. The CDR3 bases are TGTGCCATCAGTGATTTTGGGTCCGGTAGGGCTGGAAACACCATATATTTT.

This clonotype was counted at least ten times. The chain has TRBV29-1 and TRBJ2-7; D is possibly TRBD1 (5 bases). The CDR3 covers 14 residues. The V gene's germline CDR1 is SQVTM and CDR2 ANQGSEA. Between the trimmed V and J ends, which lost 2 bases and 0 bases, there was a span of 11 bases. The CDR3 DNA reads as TGCAGCGTTGAAAGGCAGGGAAGCTCCTACGAGCAGTACTTC. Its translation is CSVERQGSSYEQYF.

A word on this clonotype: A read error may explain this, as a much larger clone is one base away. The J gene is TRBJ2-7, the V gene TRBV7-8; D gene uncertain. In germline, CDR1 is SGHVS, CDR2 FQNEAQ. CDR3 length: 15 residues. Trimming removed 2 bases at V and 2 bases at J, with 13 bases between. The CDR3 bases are TGTGCCAGCAGCTTATCTACCAGCATAGCCTACGAGCAGTACTTC. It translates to CASSLSTSIAYEQYF.

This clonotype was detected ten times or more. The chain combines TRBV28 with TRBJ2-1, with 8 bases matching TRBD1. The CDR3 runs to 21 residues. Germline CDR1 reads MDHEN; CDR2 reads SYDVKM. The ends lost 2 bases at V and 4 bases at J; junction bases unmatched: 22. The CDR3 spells CASSLAGTGVVAYWGYNEQFF. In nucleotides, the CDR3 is TGTGCCAGCAGTTTAGCCGGGACAGGTGTAGTAGCGTACTGGGGGTACAATGAGCAGTTCTTC.

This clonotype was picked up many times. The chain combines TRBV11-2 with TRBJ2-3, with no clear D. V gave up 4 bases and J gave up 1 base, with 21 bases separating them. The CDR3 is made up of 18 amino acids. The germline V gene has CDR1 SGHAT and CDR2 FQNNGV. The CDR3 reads CASSSRPLVFGRTDTQYF. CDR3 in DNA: TGTGCCAGCAGCTCCCGGCCTCTGGTGTTTGGACGCACAGATACGCAGTATTTT. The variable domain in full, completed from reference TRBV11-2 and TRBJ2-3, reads EAGVAQSPRYKIIEKRQSVAFWCNPISGHATLYWYQQILGQGPKLLIQFQNNGVVDDSQLPKDRFSAERLKGVDSTLKIQPAKLEDSAVYLCASSSRPLVFGRTDTQYFGPGTRLTVL.

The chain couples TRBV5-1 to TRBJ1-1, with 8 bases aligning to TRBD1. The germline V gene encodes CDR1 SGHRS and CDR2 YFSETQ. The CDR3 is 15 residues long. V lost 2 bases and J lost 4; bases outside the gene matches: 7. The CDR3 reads CASSFQGALSTEAFF. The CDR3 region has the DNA TGCGCCAGCAGCTTCCAGGGGGCGCTTAGCACTGAAGCTTTCTTT.

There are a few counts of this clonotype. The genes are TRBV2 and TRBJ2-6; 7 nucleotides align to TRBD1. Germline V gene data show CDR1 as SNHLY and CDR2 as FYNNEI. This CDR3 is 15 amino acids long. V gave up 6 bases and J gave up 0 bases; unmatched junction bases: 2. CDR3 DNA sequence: TGTGCCAGCAGAGGGGGCGCCTCTGGGGCCAACGTCCTGACTTTC. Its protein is CASRGGASGANVLTF.

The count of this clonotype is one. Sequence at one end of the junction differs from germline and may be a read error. The CDR3 region has the DNA TGCAATGCTAGAGCGGACAGCTCTCTTATTGGCACTGAAGCTTTCTTT. Translating gives CNARADSSLIGTEAFF. The chain links TRBV20-1 to TRBJ1-1, with D perhaps matching TRBD1 (6 bases). The CDR3 covers 16 residues. Germline V gives CDR1 DFQATT, CDR2 SNEGSKA (reference sequence).

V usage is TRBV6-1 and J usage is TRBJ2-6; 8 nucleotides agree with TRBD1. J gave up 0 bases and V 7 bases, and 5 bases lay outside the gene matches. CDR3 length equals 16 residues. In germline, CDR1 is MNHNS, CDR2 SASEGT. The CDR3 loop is CASMTGERSGANVLTF. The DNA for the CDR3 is TGTGCCAGCATGACAGGGGAACGCTCTGGGGCCAACGTCCTGACTTTC.

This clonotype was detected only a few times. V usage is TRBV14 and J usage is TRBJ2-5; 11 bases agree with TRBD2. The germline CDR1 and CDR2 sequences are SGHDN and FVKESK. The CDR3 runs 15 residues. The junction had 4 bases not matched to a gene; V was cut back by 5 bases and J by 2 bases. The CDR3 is CASSETSGVQETQYF. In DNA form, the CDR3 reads TGTGCCAGCAGCGAGACTAGCGGGGTACAAGAGACCCAGTACTTC. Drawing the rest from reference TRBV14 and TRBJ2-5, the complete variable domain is EAGVTQFPSHSVIEKGQTVTLRCDPISGHDNLYWYRRVMGKEIKFLLHFVKESKQDESGMPNNRFLAERTGGTYSTLKVQPAELEDSGVYFCASSETSGVQETQYFGPGTRLLVL.

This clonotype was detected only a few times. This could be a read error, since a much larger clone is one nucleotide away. CDR3 coding DNA: TGTGCCGGCAGCTTTACCCTAGTGGGGGGCACGGAGCAGTTCTTC. The encoded protein is CAGSFTLVGGTEQFF. This chain links TRBV11-2 with TRBJ2-1; D could derive from TRBD1 or TRBD2 (6 bases each). This CDR3 spans 15 amino acids. Per germline, CDR1 SGHAT and CDR2 FQNNGV.

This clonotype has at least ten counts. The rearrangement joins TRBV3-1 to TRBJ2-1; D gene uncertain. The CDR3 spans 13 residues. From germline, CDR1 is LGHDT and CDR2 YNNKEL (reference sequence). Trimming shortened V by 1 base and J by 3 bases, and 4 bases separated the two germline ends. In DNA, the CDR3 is TGTGCCAGCAGCCAAGCCATCTACAATGAGCAGTTCTTC. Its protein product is CASSQAIYNEQFF.

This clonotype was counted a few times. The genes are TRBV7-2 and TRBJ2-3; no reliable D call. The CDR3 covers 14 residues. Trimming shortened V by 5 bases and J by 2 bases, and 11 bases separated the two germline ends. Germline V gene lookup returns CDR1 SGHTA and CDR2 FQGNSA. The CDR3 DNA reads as TGTGCCAGCAGCAGCCGCATTTTCACAGATACGCAGTATTTT. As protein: CASSSRIFTDTQYF.

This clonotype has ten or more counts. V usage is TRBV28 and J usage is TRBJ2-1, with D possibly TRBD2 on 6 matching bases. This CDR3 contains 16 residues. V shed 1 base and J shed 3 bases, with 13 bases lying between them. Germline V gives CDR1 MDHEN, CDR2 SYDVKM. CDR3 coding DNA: TGTGCCAGCAGTTTATATCGCGGGGCGATCTACAATGAGCAGTTCTTC. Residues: CASSLYRGAIYNEQFF.

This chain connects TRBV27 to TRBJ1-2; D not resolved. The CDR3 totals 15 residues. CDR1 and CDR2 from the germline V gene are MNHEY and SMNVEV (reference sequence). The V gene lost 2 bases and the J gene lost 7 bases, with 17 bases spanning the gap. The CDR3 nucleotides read TGTGCCAGCAGTTTAACCCCCGGAGGTGGAGTTGGCTACACCTTC. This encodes CASSLTPGGGVGYTF.

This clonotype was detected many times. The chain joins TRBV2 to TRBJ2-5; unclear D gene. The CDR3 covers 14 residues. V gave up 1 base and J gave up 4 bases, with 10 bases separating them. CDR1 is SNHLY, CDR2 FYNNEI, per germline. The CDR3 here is CASSEGRLGETQYF. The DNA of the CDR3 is TGTGCCAGCAGTGAAGGCAGACTCGGAGAGACCCAGTACTTC.

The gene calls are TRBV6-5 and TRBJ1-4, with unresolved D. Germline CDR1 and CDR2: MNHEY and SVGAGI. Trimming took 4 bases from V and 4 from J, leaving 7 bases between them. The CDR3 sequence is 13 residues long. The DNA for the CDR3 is TGTGCCAGCAGTTCACAGCTTAATGAAAAACTGTTTTTT. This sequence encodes CASSSQLNEKLFF.